These T cell receptor beta chains were read from a single sample in a study of shared clonotypes between healthy human individuals. TCRdb keeps only in-frame clones here, not all; method: immunoSEQ multiplex PCR. The sample has about 1.5 million clones, approximately 98% seen once. The source material was naive CD4+ T cells sorted from blood. Receptors were obtained from a young man in good health. Each CDR3 is given with its conserved first and last residue. The D gene is left open where the match is weak. A clone size is listed for some rows: how often the clone was seen (once, few, many), or a class if it is expanded.

TRBD1	TRBJ1-2	-	TRBV19	TGTGCCAGTAGTAACGGACAGGAAGGCTATGGCTACACCTTC	CASSNGQEGYGYTF
-	TRBJ2-5	-	TRBV30	TGTGCCTGGAGTGTGGGGCCGGAGACCCAGTACTTC	CAWSVGPETQYF
-	TRBJ1-6	-	TRBV7-2	TGTGCCAGCAGCTTAGGTCAGACATTGATGTCACCCCTCCACTTT	CASSLGQTLMSPLHF
-	TRBJ2-7	-	TRBV29-1	TGCAGCGTCTTCGGACCCACAGGCACCTACGAGCAGTACTTC	CSVFGPTGTYEQYF
-	TRBJ1-5	-	TRBV9	TGTGCCAGCAGCCCTGACAGGTTGGGCAATCAGCCCCAGCATTTT	CASSPDRLGNQPQHF
-	TRBJ1-1	-	TRBV28	TGTGCCAGCAGTCCTCTTCGATCCGAAGCTTTCTTT	CASSPLRSEAFF
-	TRBJ2-7	-	TRBV7-2	TGTGCCAGCAGCTTGGCCGGAGACGGTTCTTACGAGCAGTACTTC	CASSLAGDGSYEQYF
-	TRBJ2-7	-	TRBV6-6	TGTGCCAGCAGTTACGGGCCGGTGGTCTACGAGCAGTACTTC	CASSYGPVVYEQYF
-	TRBJ1-1	-	TRBV14	TGTGCCAGCAGCCAAGATCTCACAGGCACTGAAGCTTTCTTT	CASSQDLTGTEAFF
-	TRBJ2-2	once	TRBV28	TGTGCCAGCAGTTTCCCCCCCGCGAACACCGGGGAGCTGTTTTTT	CASSFPPANTGELFF
-	TRBJ2-3	-	TRBV18	TGTGCCAGCTCACCGGCTACCACAGATACGCAGTATTTT	CASSPATTDTQYF
TRBD1	TRBJ1-5	-	TRBV7-2	TGTGCCAGCGGGGGGACAGTGGATCAGCCCCAGCATTTT	CASGGTVDQPQHF
-	TRBJ2-1	-	TRBV2	TGTGCCAGCATGGCGGGCCCCTGGGATGAGCAGTTCTTC	CASMAGPWDEQFF
TRBD2	TRBJ2-1	-	TRBV6-1	TGTGCCAGCAGTGCACCTACTAGCGGCCTATTAAATGAGCAGTTCTTC	CASSAPTSGLLNEQFF
-	TRBJ2-5	-	TRBV6-6	TGTGCCAGCAGTGGACCGACAGAAACGAAAGAGACCCAGTACTTC	CASSGPTETKETQYF
TRBD1	TRBJ1-4	-	TRBV28	TGTGCCAGCACTGACCCGGGACAGGGAGTTGAAAAACTGTTTTTT	CASTDPGQGVEKLFF
-	TRBJ2-4	-	TRBV30	TGTGCCTGGAGTGTAAGTCCCCTCCAAGCCAAAAACATTCAGTACTTC	CAWSVSPLQAKNIQYF
TRBD1	TRBJ2-2	-	TRBV7-9	TGTGCCAGCAGCGCGGACAGGGTGACCGGGGAGCTGTTTTTT	CASSADRVTGELFF
-	TRBJ2-7	-	TRBV5-8	TGTGCCAGCAGCTTGTTATGGGGACACCTCTTC	CASSLLWGHLF
-	TRBJ2-3	-	TRBV9	TGTGCCAGCAGCGTAGACGCAGGGGGCACAGATACGCAGTATTTT	CASSVDAGGTDTQYF
-	TRBJ2-7	-	TRBV7-2	TGTGCCAGCACCGTCTTCCCCCTGCGATTATACGAGCAGTACTTC	CASTVFPLRLYEQYF
TRBD2	TRBJ2-5	-	TRBV2	TGTGCCAGCCGGACGGGACTAGCGGTTCAAGAGACCCAGTACTTC	CASRTGLAVQETQYF
-	TRBJ2-1	-	TRBV18	TGTGCCAGCTCACCCTTACGGGGCGAGGGCAATGAGCAGTTCTTC	CASSPLRGEGNEQFF
TRBD1	TRBJ2-7	-	TRBV5-1	TGCGCCAGCAGCTTGTATGGGACAGGGGGCTACGAGCAGTACTTC	CASSLYGTGGYEQYF
-	TRBJ2-7	-	TRBV4-1	TGCGCCAGCAGCCAACCCGGGACATATGTAGGGCAGTACTTC	CASSQPGTYVGQYF
-	TRBJ1-3	-	TRBV6-6	TGTGCCAGCAGTTATCAGGGAAATTCTGGAAACACCATATATTTT	CASSYQGNSGNTIYF
TRBD2	TRBJ2-1	-	TRBV6-4	TGTGCCAGCAGCCGCAGCGGGAGGGGCAATGAGCAGTTCTTC	CASSRSGRGNEQFF
-	TRBJ1-2	-	TRBV28	TGTGCCAGCAAGGGCAGACTCTATGGCTACACCTTC	CASKGRLYGYTF
-	TRBJ2-3	-	TRBV11-2	TGTGCCAGCTCCGGGAGCGCCCCGAACACAGATACGCAGTATTTT	CASSGSAPNTDTQYF
TRBD1	TRBJ1-1	-	TRBV11-1	TGTGCCAGCAGACCAGGGGGACAGGGAGGACTGTGGACTGAAGCTTTCTTT	CASRPGGQGGLWTEAFF
-	TRBJ2-7	-	TRBV18	TGTGCCAGCTCCCGCCAGGGAGACGAGCAGTACTTC	CASSRQGDEQYF
-	TRBJ2-7	-	TRBV6-6	TGTGCCAGCAGCACAACAACCGGGACCTATTCTTACGAGCAGTACTTC	CASSTTTGTYSYEQYF
-	TRBJ1-5	-	TRBV28	TGTGCCAGCAGTCCGGGGCAGATTAGCAATCAGCCCCAGCATTTT	CASSPGQISNQPQHF
-	TRBJ1-1	-	TRBV5-1	TGCGCCAGCAGCTTACCAGAAGGGGGGTTAACTGAAGCTTTCTTT	CASSLPEGGLTEAFF
TRBD1	TRBJ2-7	-	TRBV28	TGTGCCAGCAGCCCCCAAATGACAGGGTATTCCTACGAGCAGTACTTC	CASSPQMTGYSYEQYF
-	TRBJ2-3	once	TRBV5-1	TGCGCCAGCAGCTTGGACGCAGGAAGCACAGATACGCAGTATTTT	CASSLDAGSTDTQYF
TRBD2	TRBJ2-3	-	TRBV27	TGTGCCAGCAGCTTAGCGGGAGTCCCAGATACGCAGTATTTT	CASSLAGVPDTQYF
TRBD2	TRBJ2-2	-	TRBV7-6	TGTGCCAGCAGCTTAACACCGGCTAGCGGGACGTCTCACGGGGAGCTGTTTTTT	CASSLTPASGTSHGELFF
-	TRBJ2-7	-	TRBV6-7	TGTGCCAGCAGTTACTTGGGACACTGGCTCGGACTCGGCTACGAGCAGTACTTC	CASSYLGHWLGLGYEQYF
TRBD2	TRBJ2-1	-	TRBV9	TGTGCCAGCAGCATGAGCGGGGTGGGCTACAATGAGCAGTTCTTC	CASSMSGVGYNEQFF
-	TRBJ2-1	-	TRBV5-6	TGTGCCAGCAGCTTGATAGGCGGATTTACCTACAATGAGCAGTTCTTC	CASSLIGGFTYNEQFF
TRBD1	TRBJ2-1	-	TRBV28	TGTGCCAGCAGTGACGACAGGGGGCGTCTCGTCTACAATGAGCAGTTCTTC	CASSDDRGRLVYNEQFF
-	TRBJ2-6	-	TRBV5-1	TGCGCCAGCAGCCCAGGTAGCTCTGGGGCCAACGTCCTGACTTTC	CASSPGSSGANVLTF
-	TRBJ2-7	-	TRBV9	TGTGCCAGCAGCGTCGCGGGGCCCGGACAGGGAGGGAGCGAGCAGTACTTC	CASSVAGPGQGGSEQYF
TRBD2	TRBJ2-2	-	TRBV10-2	TGCGCCAGTAAGGGACTAGCGGGCACCGGGGAGCTGTTTTTT	CASKGLAGTGELFF
-	TRBJ2-7	-	TRBV5-1	TGCGCCAGCAGCTTGTCCCCAAGGGCCTACGAGCAGTACTTC	CASSLSPRAYEQYF
-	TRBJ2-7	-	TRBV18	TGTGCCAGCTCACCGACCCAGGACTACGAGCAGTACTTC	CASSPTQDYEQYF
TRBD1	TRBJ1-4	once	TRBV6-1	TGTGCCAGCAGTGAAGCTAGGCCGGCCCCGGGACAGGGGGGCCATAATGAAAAACTGTTTTTT	CASSEARPAPGQGGHNEKLFF
TRBD2	TRBJ2-7	-	TRBV2	TGTGCCAGCAGTGGGACTAGCGGGAGGGCCTCATACGAGCAGTACTTC	CASSGTSGRASYEQYF